This T cell receptor (beta chain) was documented in a study of blood T cell repertoires in COVID-19. On the study more broadly: Sites across the United States, Italy and Spain contributed samples from acute and convalescent COVID-19. PBMCs, B-cell-depleted T cells, or T cells provided the cDNA or gDNA that made up the material.

Trimming shortened V by 2 bases and J by 5 bases, and 12 bases separated the two germline ends. The germline CDR1 and CDR2 sequences are LGHDT and YNNKEL (reference sequence). This CDR3 region has 14 residues. While infection was still active, Seattle patients were enrolled and then followed longitudinally. Original analysis: Reference gene primer amplification gave nucleated cell count estimates. This table comes from immunoSEQ multiplex PCR, and its TCRdb copy is limited to in-frame clones, with some not included. V, J and clone size reflect that table, while D and trimming were determined from the DNA. Of tens of thousands of clones listed, 87% are singletons.

The V and J genes are TRBV3-1 (or the pseudogene TRBV3-2) and TRBJ1-1; perhaps TRBD1 as D (5 bases). This TCR derives from a woman older than 75 with COVID-19, enrolled during active disease. Sample: peripheral blood. This chain's CDR3 is CASSQIGGGTEAFF. Here the CDR3 DNA reads TGTGCCAGCAGCCAAATTGGGGGAGGGACTGAAGCTTTCTTT.